The sequence of this T cell receptor beta chain was determined in a study of T cells expressing NK-cell markers (dated by TCRdb to about 2020). For context, the study as a whole: In sorted CD3+CD56+NKG2C+, CD3+CD56+NKG2C- and CD3+CD56-NKG2C+ T-cell subsets from several donors, TCR beta-chain repertoires were profiled. Of the eight sequenced donors, seven were found to be HCMV-seropositive and one was found to be HCMV-seronegative. Randomly selected healthy volunteers, three men and five women, were used as the eight sequenced donors. Illumina HiSeq 2000/2500, MiSeq or NextSeq was used to sequence libraries as 2 x 150 bp reads. General findings and caveats noted by the study authors: Those dominant clonotypes were again the most abundant among CD3+CD56-NKG2C+ cells in a handful of donors, at roughly 25-65%. It remained unclear whether the expanded NKG2C-expressing T cell clones were specific for HCMV antigens. In roughly six donors, the dominant CD3+CD56+NKG2C+ clonotypes ranked among the top 10 CD8+ clonotypes, making up roughly 1.0-7.5% of CD8+ T cells.

Sequencing was carried out with an Illumina HiSeq 2000. TCR beta cDNA libraries were made by 5'RACE template switching that added a universal primer site and unique molecular identifiers. cDNA synthesis was primed from the TCR beta constant segment, followed by two successive PCR amplification steps. In the authors' own workflow: Reads were demultiplexed and grouped by UMI with MIGEC, and clonotypes were assembled and quantified with MiTCR. To exclude erroneous sequences, only TCR cDNA sequences supported by at least two reads were retained. The tcR package was used for downstream repertoire analysis, and clonotypes were matched between fractions using CDR3 nucleotide sequence together with V segment. Antigen specificity was annotated against VDJdb with VDJmatch, allowing one amino acid substitution in CDR3. Following TCRdb reprocessing, every CDR3 protein sequence forms one entry, and DNA is not provided. V and J calls and clone size were set by TCRdb, not the authors. This sample's table contains a few hundred thousand distinct CDR3 sequences. Of the sample, under 6.5% is held by the ten largest clones.

A commercial ELISA kit detecting HCMV-specific IgG in serum was used to determine HCMV serostatus. Ficoll density gradient centrifugation was used to isolate peripheral blood mononuclear cells from blood. The CDR3, cysteine through phenylalanine, is 14 amino acids long. DNA is not recorded here. The CDR1 and CDR2 encoded by the germline V gene are MGHDK and SYGVNS. Comment on this clonotype: Its antigen remains unidentified.

The TCR comes from a man aged 18-70 years in good health. The receptor chain draws on TRBV25-1 and TRBJ2-1. Input material: blood T cells: a sorted CD56 or NKG2C T cell subset, CD4+ or CD8+ T cells, or bulk PBMC T cells (not recorded which). The CDR3 has the sequence CASSEAANYNEQFF.